This T cell receptor (beta chain) was profiled in a study of cytotoxic CD8 clonotypes in ibrutinib-treated CLL. Study overall: Following treatment for a median about 12 months, range 6 to 36, response samples were then taken.

Profiling relied on immunoSEQ multiplex PCR, and the TCRdb table lists in-frame clones only, not all of them. This table holds 150,000 to 200,000 clones, over 60% found once. The source of this sequence is a human donor with chronic lymphocytic leukemia. Sequenced material: PBMCs, taken after 24 months of ibrutinib treatment.

CDR3 in DNA: TGCGCCAGCAGCCCCCTAGCGGGGAATTCCTACGAGCAGTACTTC. Protein product: CASSPLAGNSYEQYF. This chain connects TRBV5-1 to TRBJ2-7; 9 bases match TRBD2. Unmatched junction bases numbered 6, after V lost 4 bases and J lost 1 base. This CDR3 has 15 residues. Germline lookup yields CDR1 SGHRS and CDR2 YFSETQ.